The 26 T cell receptor beta chains below were found in one sample sequenced in a study of identical twins. From the 5' RACE reads, TCRdb called clonotypes with MiXCR, one entry per CDR3 protein. The sample shows about 430,000 distinct CDR3 sequences, under 20% of them seen only once. Sequenced sample: naive T cells sorted from blood. Receptor source: a man aged 50 to 60 in good health.

This clonotype was seen many times. J is TRBJ2-7 and V is TRBV20-1, with 11 bases identical to TRBD2. The CDR3 loop spans 13 amino acids. Looked up from germline, CDR1 is DFQATT and CDR2 is SNEGSKA (reference sequence). J was trimmed by 6 bases and V by 5 bases; bases with no gene match: 6. In nucleotides, the CDR3 is TGCAGTGCTCCAACCGGGACTAGCGGCGAGCAGTACTTC. Translation: CSAPTGTSGEQYF.

V usage is TRBV7-6 and J usage is TRBJ2-7; no clear D gene. Trimming removed 0 bases from V and 7 bases from J, with 16 bases in between. The CDR3 spans 15 residues. The germline V gene has CDR1 SGHVS and CDR2 FNYEAQ. The DNA of the CDR3 is TGTGCCAGCAGCTTAGCAGGCCTCTCACTGGGGGAGCAGTACTTC. Translating it yields CASSLAGLSLGEQYF.

This clonotype was counted only a few times. DNA for the CDR3: TGCAGCGTTACGGACCAGAACACTGAAGCTTTCTTT. Protein product: CSVTDQNTEAFF. V and J are TRBV29-1 and TRBJ1-1; D uncertain. The V end was cut by 5 bases, the J end by 1 base, with 8 bases between. CDR1 is SQVTM and CDR2 is ANQGSEA in the germline V gene. The CDR3 spans 12 residues. The complete variable domain, with remaining parts taken from reference TRBV29-1 and TRBJ1-1, reads SAVISQKPSRDICQRGTSLTIQCQVDSQVTMMFWYRQQPGQSLTLIATANQGSEATYESGFVIDKFPISRPNLTFSTLTVSNMSPEDSSIYLCSVTDQNTEAFFGQGTRLTVV.

The chain combines TRBV7-9 with TRBJ2-7; 7 bases map to TRBD1. This CDR3 region has 14 residues. From germline, CDR1 is SEHNR and CDR2 FQNEAQ (reference sequence). V dropped 5 bases and J dropped 2; count of bases not matched to a gene: 6. For the CDR3, the DNA is TGTGCCAGCAGCAGCTACAGGGGTACCTACGAGCAGTACTTC. Translating gives CASSSYRGTYEQYF. The full variable domain, with the rest looked up from reference TRBV7-9 and TRBJ2-7, is DTGVSQNPRHKITKRGQNVTFRCDPISEHNRLYWYRQTLGQGPEFLTYFQNEAQLEKSRLLSDRFSAERPKGSFSTLEIQRTEQGDSAMYLCASSSYRGTYEQYFGPGTRLTVT.

This clonotype was counted a few times. The V call is TRBV5-5, the J call TRBJ2-5; TRBD2 matches at 9 bases. In germline, CDR1 is SGHKS, CDR2 YYEKEE (reference sequence). With 4 bases clipped from V and 1 base from J, the junction kept 5 bases outside the gene matches. The CDR3 covers 15 residues. The DNA of the CDR3 is TGTGCCAGCAGCCTATTAGCGGGGGCCCAAGAGACCCAGTACTTC. It encodes CASSLLAGAQETQYF.

The rearrangement joins TRBV5-1 to TRBJ2-7; tentatively, D is TRBD1 or TRBD2 (5 bases each). V lost 1 base and J 7 bases, leaving 12 bases between the germline ends. Per germline, CDR1 SGHRS and CDR2 YFSETQ. The CDR3 contains 13 residues. CDR3: CASSLMGVQEQYF. Written as DNA, the CDR3 is TGCGCCAGCAGCTTGATGGGGGTGCAGGAGCAGTACTTC.

This clonotype was recorded at least ten times. This sequence joins TRBV10-3 and TRBJ1-1; the D gene is possibly TRBD1 (5 bases). This CDR3 region has 13 residues. Germline loops: CDR1 ENHRY, CDR2 SYGVKD. V was clipped by 10 bases and J by 0 bases, with 12 bases between them. The CDR3 loop is CATSDSMNTEAFF. The CDR3 DNA is TGTGCCACCTCAGACAGCATGAACACTGAAGCTTTCTTT.

This clonotype was observed many times. The J gene is TRBJ2-3, the V gene TRBV29-1, with TRBD2 identical over 12 bases. CDR1 is SQVTM, CDR2 ANQGSEA, per germline. The CDR3 spans 16 residues. The J segment lost 4 bases and the V segment lost 0 bases, leaving 5 bases of the junction unmatched. CDR3: CSVEELAGGPSDTQYF. CDR3 nucleotides: TGCAGCGTTGAAGAGCTAGCGGGAGGGCCCTCAGATACGCAGTATTTT.

This clonotype was seen many times. The chain employs TRBV19 and TRBJ1-5; D gene unclear. Germline CDR1 LNHDA, CDR2 SQIVND (reference sequence). The V gene lost 1 base and the J gene lost 9 bases, with 13 bases spanning the gap. This CDR3 comprises 14 residues. CDR3 nucleotides: TGTGCCAGTAGTATAGCGTACTTGGACGGGCCCCAGCATTTT. Translating it yields CASSIAYLDGPQHF.

The table lists this clonotype with a few counts. This chain connects TRBV28 to TRBJ2-7, with unresolved D. Trimming shortened V by 2 bases and J by 7 bases, and 12 bases separated the two germline ends. The V gene's germline CDR1 is MDHEN and CDR2 SYDVKM. The CDR3 is 13 residues long. CDR3 loop: CASSLGSSREQYF. Written as DNA, the CDR3 is TGTGCCAGCAGTTTAGGCTCTTCTCGGGAGCAGTACTTC.

V and J are TRBV6-2 or TRBV6-3 and TRBJ2-1, with 9 bases aligning to TRBD2. Trimming took 3 bases from V and 4 from J; bases not matched to a gene: 7. The CDR3 has 16 amino acids. Germline lookup yields CDR1 MNHEY and CDR2 SVGEGT. DNA for the CDR3: TGTGCCAGCAGTTATGATGATACTAGCGGGTACAATGAGCAGTTCTTC. It yields the protein CASSYDDTSGYNEQFF.

This chain connects TRBV12-3 or TRBV12-4 to TRBJ2-7; TRBD1 matches 11 bases. The J segment lost 5 bases and the V segment lost 11 bases, leaving 2 bases of the junction unmatched. The CDR3 has 11 amino acids. The CDR3 region has the DNA TGTGCCTCGGGACAGGGGGACGAGCAGTACTTC. Amino acids: CASGQGDEQYF.

The chain couples TRBV6-5 to TRBJ1-4; D may be TRBD1 (5 bases). Trimming stripped 2 bases from V and 3 bases from J, with 7 bases between. This CDR3 spans 14 amino acids. Germline V gene lookup returns CDR1 MNHEY and CDR2 SVGAGI. The CDR3 is CASSYKGPNEKLFF. The CDR3 nucleotides are TGTGCCAGCAGTTACAAGGGGCCTAATGAAAAACTGTTTTTT.

J is TRBJ2-3 and V is TRBV12-3 or TRBV12-4; 7 bases agree with TRBD2. The CDR3 spans 15 residues. V trimming: 7 bases; J trimming: 1 base; junction bases outside the gene matches: 8. CDR3 nucleotides: TGTGCCAGCACAACCGGGGACTATCGCACAGATACGCAGTATTTT. It yields the protein CASTTGDYRTDTQYF.

This clonotype was picked up a small number of times. The rearrangement joins TRBV7-3 to TRBJ2-7, with TRBD2 as a possible D gene (6 bases). The CDR3 sequence is 15 residues long. The V gene lost 5 bases and the J gene lost 2 bases, with 16 bases spanning the gap. Germline V gene sequence: CDR1 SGHTA, CDR2 FQGTGA. Written as DNA, the CDR3 is TGTGCCAGCAGCATCGGGGGTACGGGAGCCTACGAGCAGTACTTC. Translation gives CASSIGGTGAYEQYF.

The V call is TRBV20-1, the J call TRBJ2-5; tentatively, D is TRBD1 (6 bases). In germline, CDR1 is DFQATT, CDR2 SNEGSKA (reference sequence). The length of the CDR3 is 13 residues. V gave up 3 bases and J gave up 0 bases, with 8 bases separating them. The CDR3 DNA reads as TGCAGTGCTAGCGGACAGTACCAAGAGACCCAGTACTTC. This translates into CSASGQYQETQYF.

This chain joins TRBV3-1 and TRBJ2-3; 7 bases match TRBD2. V gave up 5 bases and J gave up 0 bases; unmatched junction bases: 8. The germline V gene has CDR1 LGHDT and CDR2 YNNKEL (reference sequence). This CDR3 is built from 16 residues. The CDR3 DNA reads as TGTGCCAGCAGCGCAGCCGGGACTACTAGCACAGATACGCAGTATTTT. Its translation is CASSAAGTTSTDTQYF.

The V call is TRBV6-5, the J call TRBJ2-6, with 8 bases lining up with TRBD1. Germline CDR1 is MNHEY and CDR2 is SVGAGI. The CDR3 totals 17 residues. With 3 bases clipped from V and 2 bases from J, the junction kept 6 bases outside the gene matches. CDR3 in amino acids: CASSYSPGGPGANVLTF. CDR3 nucleotides: TGTGCCAGCAGTTATTCCCCAGGGGGCCCTGGGGCCAACGTCCTGACTTTC.

This clonotype was seen a few times. The rearrangement links TRBV4-3 to TRBJ1-3; 8 nucleotides line up with TRBD1. This CDR3 is built from 17 residues. V shed 4 bases and J 0 bases; nucleotides not matched to a gene: 8. Germline-derived CDR1 and CDR2 are LGHNA and YSLEER. The CDR3 DNA follows: TGCGCCAGCAGCCGAGGGACAGGCCCTGGCTCTGGAAACACCATATATTTT. This encodes CASSRGTGPGSGNTIYF.

This clonotype was seen more than once but under ten times. V usage is TRBV6-2 or TRBV6-3 and J usage is TRBJ1-5; 7 bases fit TRBD1. J lost 10 bases, V lost 7 bases, and 16 bases had no gene match. CDR1 is MNHEY and CDR2 is SVGEGT in the germline V gene. This CDR3 comprises 15 residues. CDR3 in amino acids: CASNSVGGGHYPQHF. CDR3 nucleotides: TGTGCCAGCAACTCCGTCGGAGGGGGCCATTATCCCCAGCATTTT.

This clonotype was counted ten times or more. The chain links TRBV5-4 to TRBJ1-1, with D tentatively TRBD1 (5 bases). The V end was cut by 2 bases, the J end by 1 base, with 9 bases between. The CDR3 spans 14 residues. In germline, CDR1 is SGHNT, CDR2 YYREEE (reference sequence). CDR3 bases: TGTGCCAGCAGCTTCGGTGGGGGGAACACTGAAGCTTTCTTT. Amino acids: CASSFGGGNTEAFF. The whole variable domain, remainder taken from reference TRBV5-4 and TRBJ1-1, is ETGVTQSPTHLIKTRGQQVTLRCSSQSGHNTVSWYQQALGQGPQFIFQYYREEENGRGNFPPRFSGLQFPNYSSELNVNALELDDSALYLCASSFGGGNTEAFFGQGTRLTVV.

The gene calls are TRBV6-1 and TRBJ2-3, with D tentatively TRBD1 or TRBD2 (6 bases each). The CDR3 runs 12 residues. Germline V CDR1 and CDR2: MNHNS, SASEGT. The V and J ends lost 11 bases and 1 base respectively, with 10 bases between them. CDR3: CALRGGTDTQYF. The CDR3 nucleotides read TGTGCCTTGAGGGGGGGCACAGATACGCAGTATTTT.

This chain joins TRBV6-2 or TRBV6-3 and TRBJ2-5; 8 bases match TRBD1. V shed 7 bases, J shed 0 bases, and the junction held 10 bases outside the gene matches. The CDR3 has 16 amino acids. Per germline, CDR1 MNHEY and CDR2 SVGEGT. The CDR3 region is CASTKTGDLYQETQYF. The CDR3 DNA reads as TGTGCCAGCACCAAGACAGGGGACCTGTACCAAGAGACCCAGTACTTC.

The chain links TRBV5-1 to TRBJ2-7; possibly TRBD1 for D (6 bases). This CDR3 has 15 amino acids. CDR1 and CDR2 from the germline V gene are SGHRS and YFSETQ. V was trimmed by 0 bases and J by 5 bases, leaving 15 bases between them. For the CDR3, the DNA is TGCGCCAGCAGCTTGGACAGGGCGAATCACGACGAGCAGTACTTC. As protein: CASSLDRANHDEQYF.

This clonotype was counted at least ten times. The genes are TRBV10-3 and TRBJ1-4; 7 bases fit TRBD1. This CDR3 is built from 15 residues. Germline V CDR1 and CDR2: ENHRY, SYGVKD. The V and J ends lost 2 bases and 3 bases, in that order; junction bases with no gene match: 3. CDR3 nucleotides: TGTGCCATCAGTGAGCCGGGACAGCCTAATGAAAAACTGTTTTTT. Protein sequence: CAISEPGQPNEKLFF.

The V call is TRBV7-6, the J call TRBJ2-7; 12 positions match TRBD2. Germline V gene lookup returns CDR1 SGHVS and CDR2 FNYEAQ. The CDR3 runs to 16 residues. V shed 1 base and J 2 bases; nucleotides not matched to a gene: 3. The CDR3 coding sequence is TGTGCCAGCAGCTTAGAAGGACTAGCGGGAACCTACGAGCAGTACTTC. This gives the protein CASSLEGLAGTYEQYF.